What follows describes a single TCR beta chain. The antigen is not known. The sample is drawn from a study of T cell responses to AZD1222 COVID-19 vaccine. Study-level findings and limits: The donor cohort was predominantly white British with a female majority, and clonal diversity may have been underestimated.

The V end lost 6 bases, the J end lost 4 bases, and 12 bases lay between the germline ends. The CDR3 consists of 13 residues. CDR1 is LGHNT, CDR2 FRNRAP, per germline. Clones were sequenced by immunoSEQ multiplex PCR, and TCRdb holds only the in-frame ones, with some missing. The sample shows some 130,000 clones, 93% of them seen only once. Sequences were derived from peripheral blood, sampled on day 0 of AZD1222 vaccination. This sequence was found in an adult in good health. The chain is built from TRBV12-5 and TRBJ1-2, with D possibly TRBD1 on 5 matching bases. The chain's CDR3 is CASGLTGTYGYTF. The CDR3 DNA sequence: TGTGCTAGTGGCCTTACAGGAACCTATGGCTACACCTTC.